The source of this T cell receptor (beta chain) is a study of T cells after yellow fever vaccination. Trimming removed 1 base from V and 2 bases from J, with 8 bases in between. This CDR3 has 14 amino acids. MiXCR, run by TCRdb on the 5' RACE reads, gives a single entry per CDR3 protein. Of approximately 90,000 distinct CDR3 sequences in the sample, under 6.5% were seen once. The chain has TRBV12-3 or TRBV12-4 and TRBJ1-2; maybe TRBD1 (5 bases). The sample consisted of CD8+ T cells sorted from PBMCs, taken 10 days after the yellow fever booster vaccination. The TCR sequence derives from a man aged 18 to 35 who received the YFV17D yellow fever vaccine. As DNA, the CDR3 is TGTGCCAGCAGTTTAGGTAACAGGAACTATGGCTACACCTTC. This sequence encodes CASSLGNRNYGYTF.